Each of the 23 T cell receptor beta chains below was sequenced from the same sample in a study of blood T cell repertoires in COVID-19. Assay used: immunoSEQ multiplex PCR; TCRdb lists only in-frame clones, some missing. The sample records about 70,000 clones, around 85% being singletons. Sequenced: peripheral blood. These receptors came from a man of 80 years or more with acute or convalescent COVID-19.

V usage is TRBV5-1 and J usage is TRBJ1-2; 8 positions match TRBD1. Trimming took 4 bases from V and 4 from J; bases not matched to a gene: 6. The CDR3 contains 14 residues. In germline, CDR1 is SGHRS, CDR2 YFSETQ. The CDR3 loop reads CASSPTGESYGYTF. The CDR3 nucleotides are TGCGCCAGCAGCCCGACAGGGGAAAGCTATGGCTACACCTTC.

The J gene is TRBJ2-7, the V gene TRBV2; D is ambiguous. The V gene lost 7 bases and the J gene lost 4 bases, with 8 bases spanning the gap. Looked up from germline, CDR1 is SNHLY and CDR2 is FYNNEI. CDR3 length: 11 amino acids. DNA of the CDR3: TGTGCCAGCATATACTCATACGAGCAGTACTTC. It specifies CASIYSYEQYF.

This chain joins TRBV6-4 and TRBJ2-3; perhaps TRBD1 as D (5 bases). The V end lost 5 bases, the J end lost 2 bases, and 8 bases lay between the germline ends. The CDR3 loop spans 13 amino acids. Per germline, CDR1 MRHNA and CDR2 SNTAGT. The CDR3 reads CASSNRFTDTQYF. The CDR3, as DNA: TGTGCCAGCAGTAACAGGTTCACAGATACGCAGTATTTT.

The chain uses TRBV7-2 and TRBJ2-4, with 10 bases identical to TRBD1. The CDR3 has 16 amino acids. The V gene end was trimmed by 3 bases and the J gene end by 1 base; junction bases not matched to a gene: 3. Germline lookup yields CDR1 SGHTA and CDR2 FQGNSA. The DNA for the CDR3 is TGTGCCAGCAGCTTGGGACAGGGGACCGCCAAAAACATTCAGTACTTC. This translates into CASSLGQGTAKNIQYF.

The genes are TRBV15 and TRBJ2-7; 7 positions match TRBD1. The CDR3 totals 15 residues. J lost 7 bases, V lost 0 bases, and 9 bases had no gene match. CDR1 is LNHNV and CDR2 is YYDKDF in the germline V gene (reference sequence). CDR3 residues: CATSRDRQGVGEQYF. The CDR3 nucleotides read TGTGCCACCAGCAGAGATCGGCAGGGGGTGGGTGAGCAGTACTTC.

The rearrangement joins TRBV7-2 to TRBJ2-3, with D uncertain. CDR1 is SGHTA and CDR2 is FQGNSA in the germline V gene. This CDR3 is 14 amino acids long. The germline V and J ends were trimmed by 4 bases and 0 bases, with 8 bases remaining between them. In nucleotides, the CDR3 is TGTGCCAGCAGCTCCAGATTTAGCACAGATACGCAGTATTTT. This encodes CASSSRFSTDTQYF. Full variable domain (missing parts from reference TRBV7-2 and TRBJ2-3): GAGVSQSPSNKVTEKGKDVELRCDPISGHTALYWYRQSLGQGLEFLIYFQGNSAPDKSGLPSDRFSAERTGGSVSTLTIQRTQQEDSAVYLCASSSRFSTDTQYFGPGTRLTVL.

The chain combines TRBV9 with TRBJ2-1; a possible D gene is TRBD2 (6 bases). The CDR3 loop spans 16 amino acids. Germline lookup yields CDR1 SGDLS and CDR2 YYNGEE. V was trimmed by 2 bases and J by 7 bases, leaving 19 bases between them. CDR3 sequence: CASSVPGSTNVNEQFF. The CDR3 region has the DNA TGTGCCAGCAGCGTCCCCGGGAGTACGAATGTGAATGAGCAGTTCTTC.

The chain uses TRBV7-2 and TRBJ2-1; TRBD2 matches 9 bases. In germline, CDR1 is SGHTA, CDR2 FQGNSA. The trim removed 5 bases at V and 7 bases at J, leaving 9 bases unmatched. This CDR3 spans 15 amino acids. CDR3 DNA sequence: TGTGCCAGCAGCCTAGGCGGGACTAGCATAAATGAGCAGTTCTTC. Amino acids: CASSLGGTSINEQFF.

The count of this clone is one. This chain links TRBV10-3 with TRBJ1-1; 7 bases map to TRBD1. J lost 11 bases, V lost 6 bases, and 9 bases had no gene match. Germline CDR1 is ENHRY and CDR2 is SYGVKD. This CDR3 has 12 amino acids. The CDR3 DNA follows: TGTGCCATCAGCCCCGACAGGGTTTTGGCTTTCTTT. Its translation: CAISPDRVLAFF.

The genes are TRBV5-6 and TRBJ2-5, with 16 bases lining up with TRBD2. This CDR3 region has 17 residues. J lost 5 bases, V lost 4 bases, and 8 bases had no gene match. Germline CDR1 is SGHDT and CDR2 is YYEEEE. DNA for the CDR3: TGTGCCAGCAGCGCCGGGACTAGCGGGAGGGCCGGGGAGACCCAGTACTTC. It encodes CASSAGTSGRAGETQYF.

V gene TRBV14 combines with J gene TRBJ2-3; tentative D call: TRBD2 (6 bases). Trimming cost V 2 bases and J 3 bases, with 15 bases left between them. Germline V gene lookup returns CDR1 SGHDN and CDR2 FVKESK. The CDR3 is 16 amino acids. The CDR3 loop reads CASSQLREMGTDTQYF. CDR3 coding DNA: TGTGCCAGCAGCCAACTCCGGGAGATGGGTACAGATACGCAGTATTTT.

V is TRBV7-9 and J is TRBJ2-5; 7 nucleotides agree with TRBD1. This CDR3 comprises 18 residues. Germline V gives CDR1 SEHNR, CDR2 FQNEAQ (reference sequence). After removal of 1 base from V and 1 base from J, the junction contained 12 bases not matched to a gene. The CDR3 loop is CASSLVWGRQGGQETQYF. CDR3 nucleotide sequence: TGTGCCAGCAGCTTAGTATGGGGGCGACAGGGTGGCCAAGAGACCCAGTACTTC.

The chain couples TRBV19 to TRBJ2-5; 8 bases line up with TRBD1. In germline, CDR1 is LNHDA, CDR2 SQIVND (reference sequence). The CDR3 is 15 amino acids. After removal of 1 base from V and 6 bases from J, the junction contained 7 bases not matched to a gene. The DNA for the CDR3 is TGTGCCAGTAGTATAGTCGGACAGGGCGGACAGACCCAGTACTTC. Protein sequence: CASSIVGQGGQTQYF.

The chain employs TRBV19 and TRBJ2-7; 10 bases align to TRBD1. The CDR3 loop spans 15 amino acids. CDR1 and CDR2 from the germline V gene are LNHDA and SQIVND (reference sequence). With V trimmed by 3 bases and J by 1 base, 3 bases remained unmatched. DNA of the CDR3: TGTGCCAGTAGTATGGCGGGACAGGGGTCCTACGAGCAGTACTTC. As protein: CASSMAGQGSYEQYF.

This clone has only a few counts. This chain links TRBV6-2 or TRBV6-3 with TRBJ2-3; TRBD2 matches 9 bases. Per germline, CDR1 MNHEY and CDR2 SVGEGT. The CDR3 sequence is 14 residues long. The J segment lost 1 base and the V segment lost 6 bases, leaving 2 bases of the junction unmatched. The CDR3 DNA reads TGTGCCAGCAGACCTAGCGGGGGCACAGATACGCAGTATTTT. This sequence encodes CASRPSGGTDTQYF.

The chain employs TRBV5-4 and TRBJ2-2; TRBD2 matches at 11 bases. V lost 4 bases to trimming and J lost 4 bases; unmatched junction nucleotides: 3. The CDR3 has 15 residues. Per germline, CDR1 SGHNT and CDR2 YYREEE (reference sequence). In DNA, the CDR3 is TGTGCCAGCAGCCATACTAGCGGGAGCACCGGGGAGCTGTTTTTT. Translated: CASSHTSGSTGELFF.

V is TRBV7-9 and J is TRBJ2-3; tentatively, D is TRBD1 (6 bases). V lost 2 bases and J 3 bases, leaving 12 bases between the germline ends. Germline CDR1 is SEHNR and CDR2 is FQNEAQ (reference sequence). The CDR3 is 15 residues long. The CDR3 nucleotides read TGTGCCAGCAGCTTAACAGGGCCGGGGACAGATACGCAGTATTTT. Protein product: CASSLTGPGTDTQYF.

The V gene is TRBV28, the J gene TRBJ1-4; perhaps TRBD1 as D (6 bases). Trimming pared 6 bases from V and 11 bases from J, leaving 19 bases between. The CDR3 loop spans 14 amino acids. Germline CDR1 is MDHEN and CDR2 is SYDVKM. Here the CDR3 reads CASSYRGTLLKLFF. The DNA for the CDR3 is TGTGCCAGCAGCTACCGAGGGACACTCCTTAAACTGTTTTTT.

The V call is TRBV28, the J call TRBJ2-7; 10 bases match TRBD2. The CDR3 consists of 15 residues. Germline V gives CDR1 MDHEN, CDR2 SYDVKM. Losses at the gene ends were 4 bases for V and 6 bases for J; bases not matched to a gene: 9. CDR3 DNA: TGTGCCAGCAGTTCCCGAGCGGGAGGGCCTACCGAGCAGTACTTC. It is translated as CASSSRAGGPTEQYF.

The rearrangement links TRBV24-1 to TRBJ2-1; the D gene is possibly TRBD1 (5 bases). The CDR3 runs to 15 residues. Germline assignment: CDR1 KGHDR and CDR2 SFDVKD. V gave up 2 bases and J gave up 5 bases, with 12 bases separating them. The CDR3 region has the DNA TGTGCCACCAGTGATTCGCCGGACATAAACAATGAGCAGTTCTTC. Translation gives CATSDSPDINNEQFF.

V usage is TRBV4-3 and J usage is TRBJ1-2; no clear D gene. V lost 0 bases, J lost 5 bases, and 19 bases lay in between. Germline assignment: CDR1 LGHNA and CDR2 YSLEER. The length of the CDR3 is 17 residues. CDR3 bases: TGCGCCAGCAGCCAAGACAGAAATATCGGGGTAGGGTATGGCTACACCTTC. Residues: CASSQDRNIGVGYGYTF.

The CDR3 region has the DNA TGTGCCAGTAGTGTCAGGGACAATCAGCCCCAGCATTTT. It is translated as CASSVRDNQPQHF. This rearrangement joins TRBV19 to TRBJ1-5; perhaps TRBD1 as D (5 bases). The CDR3 runs to 13 residues. The germline gives CDR1 LNHDA, CDR2 SQIVND (reference sequence). The germline V and J ends were trimmed by 5 bases and 3 bases, with 8 bases remaining between them.

The gene calls are TRBV6-5 and TRBJ1-1, with TRBD1 as a possible D gene (5 bases). The germline V gene has CDR1 MNHEY and CDR2 SVGAGI. The CDR3 has 15 residues. Trimming pared 6 bases from V and 1 base from J, leaving 15 bases between. Here the CDR3 reads CASRSGTTRNTEAFF. The CDR3 DNA reads TGTGCCAGCAGGTCCGGGACTACTAGGAACACTGAAGCTTTCTTT.